The 2 T cell receptor beta chains below all came from one sample that was sequenced in a study of shared clonotypes between healthy human individuals. The data were produced by immunoSEQ multiplex PCR, yet TCRdb's version contains in-frame clones alone and is incomplete. Of about 2.4 million clones detected, 90% to 95% appear once; the ten largest clones hold 0.36%. Sequencing was done on a sample of naive CD4+ T cells from PBMCs. Specified subset: CD45RA+ positively selected. Every receptor here comes from a man aged 18 to 29 in good health. Some clones in this sample may be carry-over from other donors' samples.

The V and J genes are TRBV28 and TRBJ1-1; TRBD1 matches at 7 bases. In germline, CDR1 is MDHEN, CDR2 SYDVKM. Trimming at V came to 10 bases and at J to 1 base, leaving 15 bases not matched to a gene. This CDR3 comprises 16 residues. The CDR3, as DNA: TGTGCCACGTGCCTTGGTTTGACAGGGTCGAACACTGAAGCTTTCTTT. This gives the protein CATCLGLTGSNTEAFF.

This sequence joins TRBV18 and TRBJ1-1; D is possibly TRBD1 (5 bases). Per the germline V gene, CDR1 is KGHSH and CDR2 is LQKENI. Trimming cost V 4 bases and J 1 base, with 10 bases left between them. The CDR3 runs 14 residues. In nucleotides, the CDR3 is TGTGCCAGCTCACTAAGAGACAGGAACACTGAAGCTTTCTTT. As protein: CASSLRDRNTEAFF. Variable domain in full (rest from reference TRBV18 and TRBJ1-1): NAGVMQNPRHLVRRRGQEARLRCSPMKGHSHVYWYRQLPEEGLKFMVYLQKENIIDESGMPKERFSAEFPKEGPSILRIQQVVRGDSAAYFCASSLRDRNTEAFFGQGTRLTVV.